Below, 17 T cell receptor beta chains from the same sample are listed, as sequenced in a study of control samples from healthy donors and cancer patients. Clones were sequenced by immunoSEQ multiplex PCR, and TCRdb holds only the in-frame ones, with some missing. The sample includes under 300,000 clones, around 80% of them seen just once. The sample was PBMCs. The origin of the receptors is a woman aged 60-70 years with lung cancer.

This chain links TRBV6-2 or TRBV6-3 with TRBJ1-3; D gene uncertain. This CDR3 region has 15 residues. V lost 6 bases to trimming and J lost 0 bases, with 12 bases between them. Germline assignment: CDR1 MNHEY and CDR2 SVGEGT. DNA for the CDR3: TGTGCCAGCAGCGCACCAAGGGCCTCTGGAAACACCATATATTTT. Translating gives CASSAPRASGNTIYF.

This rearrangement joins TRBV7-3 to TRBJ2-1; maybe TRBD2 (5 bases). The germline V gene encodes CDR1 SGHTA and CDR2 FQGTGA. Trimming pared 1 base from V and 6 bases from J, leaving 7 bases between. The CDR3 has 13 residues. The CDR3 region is CASSLIAGNEQFF. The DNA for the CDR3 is TGTGCCAGCAGCTTAATTGCGGGCAATGAGCAGTTCTTC.

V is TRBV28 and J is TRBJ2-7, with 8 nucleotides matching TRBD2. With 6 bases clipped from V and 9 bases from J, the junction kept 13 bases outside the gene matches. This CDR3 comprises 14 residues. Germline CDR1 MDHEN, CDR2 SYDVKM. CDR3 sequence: CASSGTTGLGLQYF. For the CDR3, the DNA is TGTGCCAGCAGCGGGACCACGGGACTAGGATTGCAGTACTTC. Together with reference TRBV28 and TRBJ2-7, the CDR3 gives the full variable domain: DVKVTQSSRYLVKRTGEKVFLECVQDMDHENMFWYRQDPGLGLRLIYFSYDVKMKEKGDIPEGYSVSREKKERFSLILESASTNQTSMYLCASSGTTGLGLQYFGPGTRLTVT.

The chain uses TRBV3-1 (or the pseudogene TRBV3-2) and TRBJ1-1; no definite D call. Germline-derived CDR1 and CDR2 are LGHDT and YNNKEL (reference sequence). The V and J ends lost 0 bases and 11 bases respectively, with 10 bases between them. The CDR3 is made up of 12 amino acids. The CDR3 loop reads CASSQETEKAFF. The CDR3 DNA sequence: TGTGCCAGCAGCCAAGAAACAGAGAAGGCTTTCTTT.

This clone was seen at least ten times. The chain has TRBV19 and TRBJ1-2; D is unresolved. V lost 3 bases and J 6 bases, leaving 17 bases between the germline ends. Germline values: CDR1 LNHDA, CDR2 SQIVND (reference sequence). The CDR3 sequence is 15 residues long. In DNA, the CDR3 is TGTGCCAGTAGTATTGGGCGTTCGGAAATACATGGCTACACCTTC. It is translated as CASSIGRSEIHGYTF. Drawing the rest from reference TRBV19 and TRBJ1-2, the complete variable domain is DGGITQSPKYLFRKEGQNVTLSCEQNLNHDAMYWYRQDPGQGLRLIYYSQIVNDFQKGDIAEGYSVSREKKESFPLTVTSAQKNPTAFYLCASSIGRSEIHGYTFGSGTRLTVV.

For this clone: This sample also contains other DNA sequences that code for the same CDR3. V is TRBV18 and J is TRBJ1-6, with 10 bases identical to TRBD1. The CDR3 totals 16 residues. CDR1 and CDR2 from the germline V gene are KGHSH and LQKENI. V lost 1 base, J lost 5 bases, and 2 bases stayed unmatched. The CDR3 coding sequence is TGTGCCAGCTCACCACGGGGGACAGGGGATAATTCACCCCTCCACTTT. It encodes CASSPRGTGDNSPLHF. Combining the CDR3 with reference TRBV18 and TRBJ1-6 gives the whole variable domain NAGVMQNPRHLVRRRGQEARLRCSPMKGHSHVYWYRQLPEEGLKFMVYLQKENIIDESGMPKERFSAEFPKEGPSILRIQQVVRGDSAAYFCASSPRGTGDNSPLHFGNGTRLTVT.

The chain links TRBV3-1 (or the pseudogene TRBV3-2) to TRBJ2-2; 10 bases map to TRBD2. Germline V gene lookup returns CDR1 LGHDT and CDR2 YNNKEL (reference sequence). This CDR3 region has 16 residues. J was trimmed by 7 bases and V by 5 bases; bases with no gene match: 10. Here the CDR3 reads CASSGGTSDWGGELFF. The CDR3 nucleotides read TGTGCCAGCAGCGGAGGGACTAGCGATTGGGGCGGGGAGCTGTTTTTT.

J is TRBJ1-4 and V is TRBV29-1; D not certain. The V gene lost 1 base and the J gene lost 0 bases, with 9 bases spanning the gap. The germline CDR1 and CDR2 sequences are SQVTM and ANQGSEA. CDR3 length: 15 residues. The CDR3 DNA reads TGCAGCGTTGAAGCAGGCAGCTCAACTAATGAAAAACTGTTTTTT. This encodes CSVEAGSSTNEKLFF.

CDR3 DNA: TGTGCCAGCACCTATGTGGGGCGTTCGGGTGGCTACACCTTC. Translating it yields CASTYVGRSGGYTF. V gene TRBV7-3 combines with J gene TRBJ1-2, with D possibly TRBD1 on 5 matching bases. The V end lost 7 bases, the J end lost 7 bases, and 19 bases lay between the germline ends. Germline V gene data show CDR1 as SGHTA and CDR2 as FQGTGA. The CDR3 totals 14 residues.

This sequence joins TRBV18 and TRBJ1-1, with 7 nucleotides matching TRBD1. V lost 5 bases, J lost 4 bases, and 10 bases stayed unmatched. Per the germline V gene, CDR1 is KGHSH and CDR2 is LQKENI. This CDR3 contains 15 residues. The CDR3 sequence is CASSAPQGWSTEAFF. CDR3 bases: TGTGCCAGCTCAGCCCCACAGGGGTGGAGCACTGAAGCTTTCTTT.

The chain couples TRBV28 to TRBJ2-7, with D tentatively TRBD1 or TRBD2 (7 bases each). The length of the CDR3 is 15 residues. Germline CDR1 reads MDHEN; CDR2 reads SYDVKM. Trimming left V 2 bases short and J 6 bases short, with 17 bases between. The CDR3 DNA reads TGTGCCAGCAGTTTAGGACCAGGCAGGGGGGGCGAGCAGTACTTC. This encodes CASSLGPGRGGEQYF.

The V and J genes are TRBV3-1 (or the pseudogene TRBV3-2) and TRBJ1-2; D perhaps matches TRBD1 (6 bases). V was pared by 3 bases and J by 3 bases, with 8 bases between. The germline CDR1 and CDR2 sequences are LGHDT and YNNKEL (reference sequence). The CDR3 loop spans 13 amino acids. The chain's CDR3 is CASSHSGDYGYTF. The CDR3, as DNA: TGTGCCAGCAGCCATTCAGGGGACTATGGCTACACCTTC.

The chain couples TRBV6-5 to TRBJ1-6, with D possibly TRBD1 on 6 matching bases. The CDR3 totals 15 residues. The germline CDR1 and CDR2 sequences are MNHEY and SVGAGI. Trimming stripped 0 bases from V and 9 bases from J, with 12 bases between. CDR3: CASSYSEGVTSPLHF. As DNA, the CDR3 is TGTGCCAGCAGTTACTCTGAGGGGGTAACTTCACCCCTCCACTTT.

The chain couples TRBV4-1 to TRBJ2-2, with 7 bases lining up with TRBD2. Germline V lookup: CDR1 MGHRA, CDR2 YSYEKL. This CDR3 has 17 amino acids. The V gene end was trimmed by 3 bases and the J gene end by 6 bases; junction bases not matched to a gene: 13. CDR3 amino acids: CASSHGLAGGLAGELFF. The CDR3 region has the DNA TGCGCCAGCAGCCACGGGCTGGCCGGGGGGTTGGCCGGGGAGCTGTTTTTT.

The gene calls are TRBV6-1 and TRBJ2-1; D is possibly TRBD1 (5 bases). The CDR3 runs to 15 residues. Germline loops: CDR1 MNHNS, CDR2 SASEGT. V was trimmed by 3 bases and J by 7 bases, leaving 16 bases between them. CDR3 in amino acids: CASSDRAHRWNEQFF. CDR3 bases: TGTGCCAGCAGTGACAGGGCGCACCGGTGGAATGAGCAGTTCTTC.

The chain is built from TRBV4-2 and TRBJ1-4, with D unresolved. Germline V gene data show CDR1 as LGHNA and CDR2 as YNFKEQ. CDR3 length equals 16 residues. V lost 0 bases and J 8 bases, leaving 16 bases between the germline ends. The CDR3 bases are TGTGCCAGCAGCCAAGACTTGGTCTCCCAGGCGGAAAAACTGTTTTTT. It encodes CASSQDLVSQAEKLFF.

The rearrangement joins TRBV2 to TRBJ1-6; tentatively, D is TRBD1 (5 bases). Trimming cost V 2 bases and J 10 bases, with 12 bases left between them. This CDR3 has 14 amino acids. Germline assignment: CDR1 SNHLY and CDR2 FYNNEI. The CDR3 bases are TGTGCCAGCAGTGAACTGGGGGTCGAATCACCCCTCCACTTT. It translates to CASSELGVESPLHF.